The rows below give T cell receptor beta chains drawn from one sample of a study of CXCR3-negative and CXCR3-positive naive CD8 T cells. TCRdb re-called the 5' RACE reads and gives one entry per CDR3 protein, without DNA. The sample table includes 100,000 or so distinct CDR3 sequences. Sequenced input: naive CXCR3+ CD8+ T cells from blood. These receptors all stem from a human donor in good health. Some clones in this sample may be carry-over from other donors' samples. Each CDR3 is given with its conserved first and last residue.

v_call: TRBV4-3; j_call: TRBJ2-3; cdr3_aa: CASSQDTVAGLTDTQYF
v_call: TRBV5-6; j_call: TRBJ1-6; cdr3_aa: CASSLAGRLPLHF
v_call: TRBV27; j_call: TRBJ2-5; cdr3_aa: CASSLIEGYRETQYF
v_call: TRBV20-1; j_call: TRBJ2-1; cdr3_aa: CSARDGQRGLQFF
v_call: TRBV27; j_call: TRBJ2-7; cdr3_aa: CASSSWDRGLSEQYF
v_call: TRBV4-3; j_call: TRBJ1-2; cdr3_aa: CASSQDRGQIYGYTF
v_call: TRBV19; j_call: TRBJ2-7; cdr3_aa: CASSILTGPAEQYF
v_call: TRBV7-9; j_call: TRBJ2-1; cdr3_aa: CASSAPSGGDVNEQFF
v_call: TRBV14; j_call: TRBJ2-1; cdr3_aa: CASSQADRVIVSYNEQFF
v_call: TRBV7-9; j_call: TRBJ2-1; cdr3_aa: CASSLGLAGRKRSYNEQFF
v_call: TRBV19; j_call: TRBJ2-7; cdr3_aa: CASSIYSGAATYEQYF
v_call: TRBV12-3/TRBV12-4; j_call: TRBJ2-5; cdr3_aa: CAGGVGVETQYF
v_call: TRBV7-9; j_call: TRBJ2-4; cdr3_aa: CASSLGGGSENIQYF
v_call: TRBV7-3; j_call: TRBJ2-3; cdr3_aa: CASGGTSETDTQYF